Below, one T cell receptor beta chain is given with its context. Its antigen is unidentified. The germline V gene encodes CDR1 SEHNR and CDR2 FQNEAQ (reference sequence). This CDR3 is 13 amino acids long. V was trimmed by 11 bases and J by 4 bases, leaving 18 bases between them. This table comes from immunoSEQ multiplex PCR, and its TCRdb copy is limited to in-frame clones, with some not included. The sample contains 110,000 or so clones, roughly nine tenths of which appear only once. The data are from a study of Tregs in tolerant kidney transplant recipients. Whole-study results and caveats: Biological reproducibility was not directly addressed, but technical replication error appeared minimal. The most relevant donor-specific Treg TCRbeta repertoire apparently came from expansion with activated donor B cells. The small number of patients limits these findings pending further validation.

Unstimulated regulatory T cells (CD4+CD25+CD127-), CD4+CD25- non-regulatory cells, CD4 and CD8 cells were FACS-sorted from thawed PBMCs. This rearrangement joins TRBV7-9 to TRBJ2-7, with D perhaps TRBD1 or TRBD2 (5 bases each). The sequenced sample was CD4+ T cells from blood. The sequence derives from a human donor in good health. The CDR3: CAPRPGARYEQYF. Written as DNA, the CDR3 is TGTGCCCCGCGACCCGGGGCCAGATACGAGCAGTACTTC.